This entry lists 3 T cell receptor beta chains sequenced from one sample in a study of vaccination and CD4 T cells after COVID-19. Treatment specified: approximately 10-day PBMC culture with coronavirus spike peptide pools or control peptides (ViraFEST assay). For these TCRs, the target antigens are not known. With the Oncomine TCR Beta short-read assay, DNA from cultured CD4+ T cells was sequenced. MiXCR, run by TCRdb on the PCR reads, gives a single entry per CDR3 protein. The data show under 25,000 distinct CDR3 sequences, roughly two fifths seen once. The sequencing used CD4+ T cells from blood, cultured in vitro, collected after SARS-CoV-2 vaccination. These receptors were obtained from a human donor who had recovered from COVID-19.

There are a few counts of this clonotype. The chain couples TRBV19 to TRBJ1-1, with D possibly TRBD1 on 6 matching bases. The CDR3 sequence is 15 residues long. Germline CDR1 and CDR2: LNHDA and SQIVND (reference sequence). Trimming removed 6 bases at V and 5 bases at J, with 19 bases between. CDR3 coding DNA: TGTGCCAGTAGGAGCCAAGGACAGCTCCCAACTGAAGCTTTCTTT. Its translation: CASRSQGQLPTEAFF.

CDR3 loop: CASSYSRGHTEAFF. The CDR3 DNA follows: TGTGCCAGCAGTTACTCACGGGGGCACACTGAAGCTTTCTTT. The chain links TRBV6-5 to TRBJ1-1; tentatively, D is TRBD1 (6 bases). Germline CDR1 reads MNHEY; CDR2 reads SVGAGI. CDR3 length: 14 residues. Trimming took off 0 bases at V and 3 bases at J, with 8 bases between the two ends.

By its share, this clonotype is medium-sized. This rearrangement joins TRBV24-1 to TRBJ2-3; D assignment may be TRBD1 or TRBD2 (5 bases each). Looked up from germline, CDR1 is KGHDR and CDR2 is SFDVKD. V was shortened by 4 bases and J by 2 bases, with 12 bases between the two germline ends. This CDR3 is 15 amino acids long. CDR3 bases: TGTGCCACCAGTGACCGGGACGTTCTCACAGATACGCAGTATTTT. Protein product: CATSDRDVLTDTQYF.